This T cell receptor beta chain emerged from a study of early T cells in non-severe SARS-CoV-2 infection. Study-level background: Unsorted whole blood bulk RNA was sequenced, with unpaired chains.

CDR3 length: 14 amino acids. The germline V gene encodes CDR1 MNHEY and CDR2 SVGAGI. The V and J ends lost 6 bases and 2 bases, in that order; junction bases with no gene match: 6. Comments on this clonotype: The antigen is not known.

Unique molecular identifiers were added to individual cDNA molecules. One entry per CDR3 protein results from TCRdb running MiXCR on the 5' RACE reads. Of about 70,000 distinct CDR3 sequences detected, approximately 14% appear once; the ten largest clones hold about 4%. General study results and limits: Matching with VDJdb favored anti-spike CD8 responses (missing private and CD4 specificities).

The TCR sequence derives from an adult who was a healthcare worker with PCR-confirmed SARS-CoV-2 infection or an uninfected control (not recorded which). The V gene is TRBV6-5, the J gene TRBJ2-7; 8 bases fit TRBD2. The starting material was whole blood, obtained at baseline. The CDR3 DNA sequence: TGTGCCAGCAGCGCGGGAGGCGAAACCTACGAGCAGTACTTC. Amino acid sequence: CASSAGGETYEQYF.